Reported below is one T cell receptor (beta chain). The V and J ends lost 2 bases and 6 bases respectively, with 10 bases between them. The CDR3 has 13 amino acids. TRB rearrangements spanning V, D and J were amplified using mixed TRB-A/B primers. TCRdb recomputed calls from the multiplex PCR reads with MiXCR, one row per CDR3 protein. In the table there are several thousand distinct CDR3 sequences, 33% of which are singletons. TCR beta rearrangements were amplified from peripheral blood genomic DNA. This entry comes from a study of T cell repertoires in aging, cancer and after chemotherapy. Study background: Six age groups, ranging from 30 or younger to 70 or older, included the donors.

The origin of this receptor is a human donor in good health. The donor label of this sample is uncertain. V is TRBV12-3 or TRBV12-4 and J is TRBJ1-2, with a tentative D call TRBD1 (5 bases). The sequencing sample was made of blood. The CDR3 sequence is CASSLSRDHGYTF. The CDR3 DNA reads TGTGCCAGCAGTTTAAGCAGGGACCATGGCTACACCTTC.